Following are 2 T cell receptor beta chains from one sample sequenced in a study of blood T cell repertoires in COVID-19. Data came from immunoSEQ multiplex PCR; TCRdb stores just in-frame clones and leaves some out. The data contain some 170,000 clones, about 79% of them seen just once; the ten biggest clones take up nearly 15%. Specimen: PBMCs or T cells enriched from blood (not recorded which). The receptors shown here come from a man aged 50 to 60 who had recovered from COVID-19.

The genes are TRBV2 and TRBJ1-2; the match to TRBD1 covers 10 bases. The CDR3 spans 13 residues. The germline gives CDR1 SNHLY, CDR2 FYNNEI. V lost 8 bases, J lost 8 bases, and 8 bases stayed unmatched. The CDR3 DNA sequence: TGTGCCAGCGGTAGACAGGGGGCGAGGGGCTACACCTTC. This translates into CASGRQGARGYTF.

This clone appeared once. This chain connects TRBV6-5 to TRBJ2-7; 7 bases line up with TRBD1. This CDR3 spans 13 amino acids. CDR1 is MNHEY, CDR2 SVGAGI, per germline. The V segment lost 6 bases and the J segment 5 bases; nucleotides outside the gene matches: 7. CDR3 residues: CASRETGRHEQYF. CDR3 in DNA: TGTGCCAGCAGGGAGACAGGGCGCCACGAGCAGTACTTC.